These 17 T cell receptor beta chains share one sample of origin, sequenced in a study of radiation and T cells in renal cell carcinoma. Using immunoSEQ multiplex PCR, the repertoire was profiled, and TCRdb retains in-frame clones only, with some absent. This table holds about 150,000 clones, roughly 87% found once. Time point: blood 2 weeks post-SBRT. Treatment denoted: 15 Gy SBRT to primary tumor, nephrectomy 4 weeks later. Sequencing was performed on blood, taken from a patient whose treatment included radiotherapy and nephrectomy. The receptors stem from a woman in her forties or fifties with renal cell carcinoma.

CDR3 amino acids: CASSRAGVRIGYTF. The CDR3 coding sequence is TGTGCCAGCAGCCGGGCGGGGGTCCGTATCGGCTACACCTTC. V usage is TRBV5-6 and J usage is TRBJ1-2; maybe TRBD1 (5 bases). Germline values: CDR1 SGHDT, CDR2 YYEEEE. With 4 bases removed from V and 8 bases from J, the gap between germline ends came to 18 bases. This CDR3 region has 14 residues.

The chain uses TRBV2 and TRBJ1-6; weak D call: TRBD1 (6 bases). Germline V lookup: CDR1 SNHLY, CDR2 FYNNEI. The CDR3 length is 13 residues. Trimming took 6 bases from V and 7 from J, leaving 10 bases between them. As DNA, the CDR3 is TGTGCCAGCAGGATTACAGGGAATTCACCCCTCCACTTT. Translated, it gives CASRITGNSPLHF.

The chain joins TRBV4-1 to TRBJ2-5; TRBD2 agrees at 8 bases. This CDR3 is 19 amino acids long. Trimming removed 4 bases from V and 5 bases from J; junction bases left unmatched: 21. The germline CDR1 and CDR2 sequences are MGHRA and YSYEKL. CDR3 loop: CASSPRGQNSGVLGETQYF. DNA for the CDR3: TGCGCCAGCAGCCCCAGAGGACAAAATAGCGGGGTCCTTGGGGAGACCCAGTACTTC.

The chain uses TRBV18 and TRBJ1-5; D is unresolved. CDR1 KGHSH and CDR2 LQKENI come from the germline V gene. The V end lost 3 bases, the J end lost 1 base, and 10 bases lay between the germline ends. The CDR3 has 15 residues. CDR3 nucleotides: TGTGCCAGCTCACCCGCCGCACAGAGCAATCAGCCCCAGCATTTT. Its protein product is CASSPAAQSNQPQHF.

The CDR3 spells CASSQQPGMLTDTQYF. The CDR3 DNA reads as TGTGCCAGCAGTCAACAGCCGGGGATGCTCACAGATACGCAGTATTTT. The chain has TRBV9 and TRBJ2-3, with D possibly matching TRBD2 (5 bases). The CDR3 contains 16 residues. Germline assignment: CDR1 SGDLS and CDR2 YYNGEE. V was trimmed by 5 bases and J by 2 bases, leaving 18 bases between them.

This chain joins TRBV6-6 and TRBJ2-5, with 7 bases lining up with TRBD1. Germline V gene lookup returns CDR1 MNHNY and CDR2 SVGAGI (reference sequence). The V and J ends lost 6 bases and 2 bases, in that order; junction bases with no gene match: 6. The CDR3 runs to 14 residues. CDR3 protein: CASSPGTEQETQYF. CDR3 coding DNA: TGTGCCAGCAGCCCAGGGACAGAACAAGAGACCCAGTACTTC.

The genes are TRBV6-1 and TRBJ2-1; D may be TRBD2 (6 bases). The V and J ends lost 6 bases and 8 bases respectively, with 20 bases between them. Germline lookup yields CDR1 MNHNS and CDR2 SASEGT. The CDR3 spans 15 residues. The DNA for the CDR3 is TGTGCCAGCAGATCCGGGACTCAGATCGGCGATGAGCAGTTCTTC. Encoded protein: CASRSGTQIGDEQFF.

The V gene is TRBV6-1, the J gene TRBJ2-3; D is unresolved. V lost 5 bases, J lost 1 base, and 13 bases lay in between. The germline V gene has CDR1 MNHNS and CDR2 SASEGT. CDR3 size: 15 residues. The CDR3 sequence: CASSSTVVRTDTQYF. The CDR3 DNA reads as TGTGCCAGCAGTTCTACGGTAGTACGCACAGATACGCAGTATTTT.

As concerns this clone: Compared with germline, one end of the junction differs, possibly owing to a read error. V usage is TRBV6-1 and J usage is TRBJ2-7; 11 positions match TRBD1. The germline V gene encodes CDR1 MNHNS and CDR2 SASEGT. This CDR3 has 15 residues. CDR3 sequence reads: CASRDPGQGAYEQYF. For the CDR3, the DNA is TGTGCCAGCCGTGACCCGGGACAGGGGGCCTACGAGCAGTACTTC.

In DNA, the CDR3 is TGTGCCAGCAGCGTAGGAGGGTCTAGCACAGATACGCAGTATTTT. Encoded protein: CASSVGGSSTDTQYF. This chain uses TRBV9 with TRBJ2-3; weak D call: TRBD2 (5 bases). V was pared by 0 bases and J by 0 bases, with 8 bases between. The length of the CDR3 is 15 residues. Germline values: CDR1 SGDLS, CDR2 YYNGEE.

The chain carries TRBV5-6 and TRBJ1-6; D is perhaps TRBD1 (6 bases). Germline V gene sequence: CDR1 SGHDT, CDR2 YYEEEE. This CDR3 is built from 15 residues. V lost 5 bases and J 7 bases, leaving 16 bases between the germline ends. CDR3 in DNA: TGTGCCAGCAGTCCCCTGGGGGGCGGCAATTCACCCCTCCACTTT. Translating gives CASSPLGGGNSPLHF. Combining the CDR3 with reference TRBV5-6 and TRBJ1-6 gives the whole variable domain DAGVTQSPTHLIKTRGQQVTLRCSPKSGHDTVSWYQQALGQGPQFIFQYYEEEERQRGNFPDRFSGHQFPNYSSELNVNALLLGDSALYLCASSPLGGGNSPLHFGNGTRLTVT.

V and J are TRBV30 and TRBJ1-4; no clear D. V lost 2 bases and J lost 5, with 9 bases in between. The CDR3 is made up of 13 amino acids. Per germline, CDR1 GTSNPN and CDR2 SVGIG (reference sequence). The CDR3 DNA sequence: TGTGCCTGGAGTTCGGGCCCGAATGAAAAACTGTTTTTT. Residues: CAWSSGPNEKLFF. Full variable domain (rest looked up from reference TRBV30 and TRBJ1-4): SQTIHQWPATLVQPVGSPLSLECTVEGTSNPNLYWYRQAAGRGLQLLFYSVGIGQISSEVPQNLSASRPQDRQFILSSKKLLLSDSGFYLCAWSSGPNEKLFFGSGTQLSVL.

The chain carries TRBV5-6 and TRBJ2-7; 7 nucleotides line up with TRBD1. Losses at the gene ends were 0 bases for V and 3 bases for J; bases not matched to a gene: 12. Germline CDR1 and CDR2: SGHDT and YYEEEE. The CDR3 length is 17 residues. The CDR3 DNA reads TGTGCCAGCAGCTTGGCCCTAGGGGGCTACGGCAGCTACGAGCAGTACTTC. The encoded protein is CASSLALGGYGSYEQYF.

This chain uses TRBV19 with TRBJ1-2; TRBD1 agrees at 10 bases. The CDR3 contains 18 residues. The germline CDR1 and CDR2 sequences are LNHDA and SQIVND (reference sequence). The V segment lost 4 bases and the J segment 6 bases; nucleotides outside the gene matches: 17. The CDR3 here is CASSSTGTGDHTADGYTF. CDR3 coding DNA: TGTGCCAGTAGTAGTACCGGGACAGGGGACCATACCGCAGATGGCTACACCTTC.

The J gene is TRBJ2-5, the V gene TRBV5-1; D is unresolved. Germline V gene lookup returns CDR1 SGHRS and CDR2 YFSETQ. The V end lost 0 bases, the J end lost 2 bases, and 8 bases lay between the germline ends. CDR3 length equals 14 residues. DNA of the CDR3: TGCGCCAGCAGCTTGGGACGGCCGCAAGAGACCCAGTACTTC. Protein sequence: CASSLGRPQETQYF. Together with reference TRBV5-1 and TRBJ2-5, the CDR3 gives the full variable domain: KAGVTQTPRYLIKTRGQQVTLSCSPISGHRSVSWYQQTPGQGLQFLFEYFSETQRNKGNFPGRFSGRQFSNSRSEMNVSTLELGDSALYLCASSLGRPQETQYFGPGTRLLVL.

The rearrangement links TRBV25-1 to TRBJ2-2; weak D call: TRBD2 (6 bases). V lost 0 bases and J lost 7, with 15 bases in between. CDR1 and CDR2 from the germline V gene are MGHDK and SYGVNS. This CDR3 region has 16 residues. The CDR3 bases are TGTGCCAGCAGTGAATACGGAGGGGTTAGGGGCGGGGAGCTGTTTTTT. Protein product: CASSEYGGVRGGELFF.

The chain employs TRBV7-2 and TRBJ2-3, with D perhaps TRBD2 (6 bases). Germline CDR1 SGHTA, CDR2 FQGNSA. The CDR3 covers 15 residues. V lost 4 bases and J 1 base, leaving 12 bases between the germline ends. For the CDR3, the DNA is TGTGCCAGCAGCTACAGATCGGGAGGCACAGATACGCAGTATTTT. This sequence encodes CASSYRSGGTDTQYF.